This TCR beta chain came from a study of T cells expressing NK-cell markers. Germline assignment: CDR1 MNHEY and CDR2 SMNVEV (reference sequence). The CDR3 is 13 residues long. Using the 5' RACE reads, TCRdb records one entry per CDR3 protein without DNA. This sample's table has almost 450,000 distinct CDR3 sequences. The specimen sequenced was blood T cells: a sorted CD56 or NKG2C T cell subset, CD4+ or CD8+ T cells, or bulk PBMC T cells (not recorded which). V gene TRBV27 combines with J gene TRBJ1-1; TCRdb lists TRBD1, though no DNA is available to test this call. The clonotype comes from a woman between 18 and 70 years old in good health. CDR3 sequence: CASRRKGGTEAFF.